This TCR beta chain was observed in a study of CD8 T cells in Susac syndrome. Study results and caveats: The authors acknowledged that their TCR sequencing and HLA analysis involved a relatively small number of individuals.

Germline-derived CDR1 and CDR2 are GTSNPN and SVGIG (reference sequence). This CDR3 comprises 14 residues. V was cut by 0 bases and J by 9 bases, with 12 bases left in between. As for this clonotype: The antigen is not known.

Reverse transcription of about 0.45 to 1 ug RNA was carried out with random hexamers. TCRdb re-analysed the immunoSEQ multiplex PCR reads in MiXCR, keeping a single row per CDR3 protein. The sample includes 150,000 to 200,000 distinct CDR3 sequences, under 97% of them seen just once. CD8+ and CD4+ blood T cells underwent TCR beta sequencing. This sequence was found in a human donor with multiple sclerosis. Sequenced sample: CD4+ T cells from PBMCs. This chain links TRBV30 with TRBJ1-6; D is perhaps TRBD1 (6 bases). The DNA for the CDR3 is TGTGCCTGGAGTGTACGGGACATCTCTTCACCCCTCCACTTT. It is translated as CAWSVRDISSPLHF.